A single sample gave rise to the 25 T cell receptor beta chains below, sequenced in a study of radiotherapy plus CTLA-4 blockade in lung cancer. TCRdb's table, derived via immunoSEQ multiplex PCR, lists solely in-frame clones and lacks some. This repertoire shows tens of thousands of clones, roughly four fifths found once; its top ten account for approximately 15%. The sample consisted of peripheral blood, taken from a patient treated with radiotherapy plus ipilimumab. These receptors originate from a human donor with non-small cell lung cancer who had a complete response to radiotherapy plus ipilimumab.

Comments on this clone: This same CDR3 is encoded by further DNA sequences in the sample. This chain connects TRBV18 to TRBJ2-7, with a weak D call TRBD1 (6 bases). CDR1 and CDR2 from the germline V gene are KGHSH and LQKENI. Trimming shortened V by 3 bases and J by 4 bases, and 7 bases separated the two germline ends. The length of the CDR3 is 12 residues. CDR3 sequence: CASSPRGYEQYV. The CDR3 nucleotides read TGTGCCAGCTCACCTAGGGGGTACGAGCAGTACGTC.

V and J are TRBV7-8 and TRBJ2-1, with D uncertain. The germline gives CDR1 SGHVS, CDR2 FQNEAQ. V was clipped by 2 bases and J by 2 bases, with 10 bases between them. The CDR3 has 15 amino acids. CDR3 in DNA: TGTGCCAGCAGCTTATTGCCACTTCCCTACAATGAGCAGTTCTTC. Its protein product is CASSLLPLPYNEQFF.

This clone has only one observation. The chain recombines TRBV6-1 with TRBJ1-3; TRBD1 might be the D (5 bases). Deletions cut 5 bases from V and 8 bases from J, with 13 bases between. Germline assignment: CDR1 MNHNS and CDR2 SASEGT. This CDR3 spans 13 amino acids. For the CDR3, the DNA is TGTGCCAGCAGTCCAACCAGGGAAGACACCATATATTTT. Amino acids: CASSPTREDTIYF.

The V gene is TRBV7-8, the J gene TRBJ1-5, with D uncertain. Trimming took off 5 bases at V and 1 base at J, with 15 bases between the two ends. The CDR3 is 16 amino acids. Germline V gene data show CDR1 as SGHVS and CDR2 as FQNEAQ. DNA of the CDR3: TGTGCCAGCAGCCCAGAGGGTAAAGGGAGCAATCAGCCCCAGCATTTT. It is translated as CASSPEGKGSNQPQHF.

This clone was seen a single time. The chain employs TRBV30 and TRBJ1-1; 7 bases map to TRBD1. V shed 5 bases, J shed 4 bases, and the junction held 10 bases outside the gene matches. Germline V gene lookup returns CDR1 GTSNPN and CDR2 SVGIG (reference sequence). The CDR3 totals 14 residues. The CDR3 DNA sequence: TGTGCCTGGTCCGAAACAGGGGTTAGCACTGAAGCTTTCTTT. Translating gives CAWSETGVSTEAFF.

In the case of this clone: One junction end disagrees with the germline gene, perhaps due to a read error. The chain is built from TRBV7-7 and TRBJ2-1, with 8 bases matching TRBD1. The germline V gene has CDR1 SSHAT and CDR2 FNYEAQ (reference sequence). This CDR3 has 16 residues. The CDR3 sequence is CASSLAPDRAYNEQFF. The CDR3, as DNA: TGTGCTAGCAGCTTAGCGCCGGACAGGGCCTACAATGAGCAGTTCTTC.

This clone showed up just once. The chain recombines TRBV27 with TRBJ2-3; 9 nucleotides line up with TRBD2. Germline CDR1 MNHEY, CDR2 SMNVEV (reference sequence). This CDR3 comprises 17 residues. V trimming: 3 bases; J trimming: 3 bases; junction bases outside the gene matches: 10. In DNA, the CDR3 is TGTGCCAGCAGTTTCGCCTGGCTAGCGGGGAGAACAGATACGCAGTATTTT. It is translated as CASSFAWLAGRTDTQYF.

The chain employs TRBV7-2 and TRBJ1-6; 8 bases line up with TRBD1. CDR1 is SGHTA, CDR2 FQGNSA, per germline. Trimming cost V 10 bases and J 6 bases; bases outside gene matches: 8. The CDR3 contains 14 residues. CDR3 sequence: CATTGQGRNSPLHF. The CDR3 DNA reads as TGTGCCACTACAGGACAGGGTCGTAATTCACCCCTCCACTTT.

The chain uses TRBV18 and TRBJ2-1, with D maybe TRBD1 (6 bases). The V and J ends lost 2 bases and 2 bases respectively, with 16 bases between them. The CDR3 sequence is 17 residues long. Germline V gene sequence: CDR1 KGHSH, CDR2 LQKENI. The CDR3 is CASSPTPGTPTYNEQFF. The DNA for the CDR3 is TGTGCCAGCTCACCAACCCCCGGGACACCAACCTACAATGAGCAGTTCTTC.

The CDR3 loop is CASSQTGGTDTQYF. CDR3 nucleotide sequence: TGCGCCAGCAGCCAAACGGGGGGCACAGATACGCAGTATTTT. The V gene is TRBV4-3, the J gene TRBJ2-3; weak D call: TRBD2 (6 bases). Trimming took 2 bases from V and 1 from J, leaving 7 bases between them. The length of the CDR3 is 14 residues. The germline V gene encodes CDR1 LGHNA and CDR2 YSLEER.

V is TRBV12-5 and J is TRBJ2-5; 9 bases fit TRBD1. Judging by the DNA end, TRBJ2-7 fits better; the J call may be wrong. Germline V gene data show CDR1 as LGHNT and CDR2 as FRNRAP. The CDR3 sequence is 15 residues long. The CDR3 reads CASGLVGQGKNEQYF. CDR3 bases: TGTGCTAGTGGTTTGGTGGGACAGGGAAAAAACGAGCAGTACTTC.

This clone was detected a few times. The CDR3 nucleotides read TGTGCCTGGGCAGGACAGGGCCTCGGAAACACCATATATTTT. Amino acids: CAWAGQGLGNTIYF. V and J are TRBV30 and TRBJ1-3, with 8 nucleotides matching TRBD1. Germline V CDR1 and CDR2: GTSNPN, SVGIG (reference sequence). CDR3 length: 14 amino acids. Trimming at V came to 5 bases and at J to 4 bases, leaving 7 bases not matched to a gene. Together with reference TRBV30 and TRBJ1-3, the CDR3 gives the full variable domain: SQTIHQWPATLVQPVGSPLSLECTVEGTSNPNLYWYRQAAGRGLQLLFYSVGIGQISSEVPQNLSASRPQDRQFILSSKKLLLSDSGFYLCAWAGQGLGNTIYFGEGSWLTVV.

This clone was seen a handful of times. CDR3 nucleotides: TGTGCCAGTCTAGCGGGAGAGTCCTACAATGAGCAGTTCTTC. This sequence encodes CASLAGESYNEQFF. This chain links TRBV2 with TRBJ2-1; the match to TRBD2 covers 10 bases. The CDR3 consists of 14 residues. With V trimmed by 9 bases and J by 1 base, 3 bases remained unmatched. Germline values: CDR1 SNHLY, CDR2 FYNNEI. The variable domain in full, completed from reference TRBV2 and TRBJ2-1, reads EPEVTQTPSHQVTQMGQEVILRCVPISNHLYFYWYRQILGQKVEFLVSFYNNEISEKSEIFDDQFSVERPDGSNFTLKIRSTKLEDSAMYFCASLAGESYNEQFFGPGTRLTVL.

The J gene is TRBJ2-3, the V gene TRBV29-1; 11 nucleotides agree with TRBD2. The ends lost 3 bases at V and 3 bases at J; junction bases unmatched: 5. The length of the CDR3 is 15 residues. Looked up from germline, CDR1 is SQVTM and CDR2 is ANQGSEA. Written as DNA, the CDR3 is TGCAGCGTTGAGCGAGCTAGCGGGGGGACAGATACGCAGTATTTT. This gives the protein CSVERASGGTDTQYF.

This chain connects TRBV9 to TRBJ1-4; D remains ambiguous. The CDR3 runs to 16 residues. The V and J ends lost 0 bases and 0 bases respectively, with 9 bases between them. The V gene's germline CDR1 is SGDLS and CDR2 YYNGEE. CDR3 coding DNA: TGTGCCAGCAGCGTAGGTATGCAGGCAACTAATGAAAAACTGTTTTTT. Encoded protein: CASSVGMQATNEKLFF.

This sequence joins TRBV30 and TRBJ1-5; no reliable D call. The CDR3 consists of 16 residues. Deletions cut 1 base from V and 2 bases from J, with 15 bases between. The germline gives CDR1 GTSNPN, CDR2 SVGIG (reference sequence). CDR3 bases: TGTGCCTGGAGTGCTCTCCCCGGAGGGCGCAATCAGCCCCAGCATTTT. It specifies CAWSALPGGRNQPQHF.

V and J are TRBV7-2 and TRBJ1-5; D gene ambiguous. Germline V lookup: CDR1 SGHTA, CDR2 FQGNSA. The CDR3 covers 12 residues. Trimming removed 5 bases from V and 4 bases from J, with 6 bases in between. The CDR3 reads CASSLINQPQHF. The CDR3 bases are TGTGCCAGCAGCCTAATAAATCAGCCCCAGCATTTT.

The chain is built from TRBV7-2 and TRBJ1-2; D gene ambiguous. V lost 4 bases and J 5 bases, leaving 11 bases between the germline ends. There are 13 residues in the CDR3. Germline V gene data show CDR1 as SGHTA and CDR2 as FQGNSA. CDR3 coding DNA: TGTGCCAGCAGCTACGACGGGGTATATGGCTACACCTTC. Translation gives CASSYDGVYGYTF.

V and J are TRBV19 and TRBJ2-7; 9 bases map to TRBD1. V was clipped by 5 bases and J by 3 bases; unmatched bases: 5. The CDR3 is made up of 14 amino acids. Germline V gives CDR1 LNHDA, CDR2 SQIVND (reference sequence). The CDR3 reads CASSLGQGSYEQYV. The DNA for the CDR3 is TGTGCCAGTAGTCTAGGACAGGGGAGCTACGAGCAGTACGTC.

This rearrangement joins TRBV7-2 to TRBJ1-5, with D unresolved. The germline CDR1 and CDR2 sequences are SGHTA and FQGNSA. V was pared by 1 base and J by 5 bases, with 9 bases between. The CDR3 sequence is 14 residues long. CDR3 in DNA: TGTGCCAGCAGCTTAGGGTCGGGATATCAGCCCCAGCATTTT. As protein: CASSLGSGYQPQHF.

This rearrangement joins TRBV10-1 to TRBJ1-1; a possible D gene is TRBD1 (5 bases). Trimming shortened V by 8 bases and J by 1 base, and 14 bases separated the two germline ends. The germline CDR1 and CDR2 sequences are WNHNN and SYGVQD (reference sequence). The CDR3 runs to 14 residues. The CDR3 is CASRPDSSNTEAFF. Written as DNA, the CDR3 is TGCGCCAGCCGACCAGACAGTTCGAACACTGAAGCTTTCTTT.

The rearrangement links TRBV5-6 to TRBJ1-1, with 7 bases that match TRBD1. Germline CDR1 is SGHDT and CDR2 is YYEEEE. The CDR3 sequence is 15 residues long. Trimming cost V 1 base and J 6 bases; bases outside gene matches: 9. CDR3 sequence: CASSLRRQGVAEAFF. The CDR3 DNA sequence: TGTGCCAGCAGCTTGCGTAGACAGGGAGTGGCTGAAGCTTTCTTT.

The CDR3 nucleotides read TGTGCCTGGAGTGTCAACAACGCCCCATTAATTCTGTTTTTT. This gives the protein CAWSVNNAPLILFF. The V call is TRBV30, the J call TRBJ1-4; D is ambiguous. Germline values: CDR1 GTSNPN, CDR2 SVGIG (reference sequence). V was clipped by 0 bases and J by 14 bases, with 19 bases between them. The CDR3 is 14 residues long.

The chain links TRBV7-8 to TRBJ1-4; a possible D gene is TRBD1 (6 bases). There are 15 residues in the CDR3. Trimming removed 5 bases from V and 4 bases from J, with 14 bases in between. The germline V gene has CDR1 SGHVS and CDR2 FQNEAQ. The CDR3 region is CASSPRQDYNEKLFF. The CDR3 DNA reads as TGTGCCAGCAGCCCCCGACAGGATTATAATGAAAAACTGTTTTTT.

This clone was counted between two and nine times. Germline and junction disagree at one end, which may indicate a read error. The chain employs TRBV7-7 and TRBJ2-3; 11 bases are a match to TRBD2. The CDR3 length is 16 residues. The germline V gene has CDR1 SSHAT and CDR2 FNYEAQ (reference sequence). The chain's CDR3 is CASSSGTSGSTDTQYF. The DNA for the CDR3 is TGTGCTAGCAGCTCCGGGACTAGCGGAAGCACAGATACGCAGTATTTT.